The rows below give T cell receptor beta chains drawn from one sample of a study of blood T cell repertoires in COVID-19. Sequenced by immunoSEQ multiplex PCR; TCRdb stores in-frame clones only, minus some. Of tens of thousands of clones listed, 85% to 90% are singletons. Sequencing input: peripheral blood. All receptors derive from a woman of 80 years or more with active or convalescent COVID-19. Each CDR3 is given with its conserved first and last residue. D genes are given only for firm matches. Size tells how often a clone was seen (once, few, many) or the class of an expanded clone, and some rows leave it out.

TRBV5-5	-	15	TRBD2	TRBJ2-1	TGTGCCAGCAGCGGAACTAGCGATTCCTACAATGAGCAGTTCTTC	CASSGTSDSYNEQFF
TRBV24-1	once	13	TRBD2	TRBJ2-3	TGTGCCACCGGGACTAGCGGACGAGATACGCAGTATTTT	CATGTSGRDTQYF
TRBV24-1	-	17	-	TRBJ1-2	TGTGCCACCAGTGATCTCCGGGACACCGACAATAAATATGGCTACACCTTC	CATSDLRDTDNKYGYTF
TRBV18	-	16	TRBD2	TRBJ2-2	TGTGCCAGCTCACCAAACCTAGCGGAGAACACCGGGGAGCTGTTTTTT	CASSPNLAENTGELFF
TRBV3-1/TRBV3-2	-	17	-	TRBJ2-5	TGTGCCAGCAGCCCTGTCGGAATAACAGGGACGAGGGAGACCCAGTACTTC	CASSPVGITGTRETQYF
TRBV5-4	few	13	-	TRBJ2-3	TGTGCCAGCAGCGAGACGGGTACAGATACGCAGTATTTT	CASSETGTDTQYF
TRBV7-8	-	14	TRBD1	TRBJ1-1	TGTGCCAGCAGCTTCGGGACAGGGGAAACTGAAGCTTTCTTT	CASSFGTGETEAFF
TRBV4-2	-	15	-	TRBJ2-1	TGTGCCAGCAGCCCTGGTTTCGGTTATTACAATGAGCAGTTCTTC	CASSPGFGYYNEQFF
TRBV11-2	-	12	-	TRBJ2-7	TGTGCCAGCAGCCCTAACTCCTACGAGCAGTACTTC	CASSPNSYEQYF
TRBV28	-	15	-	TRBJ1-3	TGTGCCAGCAGTTTATTATCAGTCTCTGGAAACACCATATATTTT	CASSLLSVSGNTIYF
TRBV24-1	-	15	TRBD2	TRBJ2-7	TGTGCCACCAGTGATCCCGGGACTAGCGGGAACGAGCAGTACTTC	CATSDPGTSGNEQYF
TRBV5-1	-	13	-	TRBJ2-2	TGCGCCAGCAGCTTGGGCGGCTCCGGGGAGCTGTTTTTT	CASSLGGSGELFF
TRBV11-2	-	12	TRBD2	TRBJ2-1	TGTGCCAGCAGTCCACTAGCGACAGAGCAGTTCTTC	CASSPLATEQFF
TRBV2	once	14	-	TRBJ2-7	TGTGCCAGCAAGGTCCAGGGCACAACCTACGAGCAGTACTTC	CASKVQGTTYEQYF
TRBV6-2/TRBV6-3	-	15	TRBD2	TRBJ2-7	TGTGCCAGCAGTTACAGGCTAGCGGTACTCTACGAGCAGTACTTC	CASSYRLAVLYEQYF
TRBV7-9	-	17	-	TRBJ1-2	TGTGCCAGCAGCTTAGCGCGGTGGACTTCCAGCTATGAAGGCTACACCTTC	CASSLARWTSSYEGYTF
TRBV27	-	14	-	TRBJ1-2	TGTGCCAGCAGCCCCCGTCACGCACTCTATGGCTACACCTTC	CASSPRHALYGYTF
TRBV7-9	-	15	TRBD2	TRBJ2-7	TGTGCCAGCAGCGCGGCGGGAGGTCCCTCCTACGAGCAGTACTTC	CASSAAGGPSYEQYF
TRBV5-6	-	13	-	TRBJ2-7	TGTGCCAGCAGCTCCATGTTCCGCGGGCAGCAGTACTTC	CASSSMFRGQQYF
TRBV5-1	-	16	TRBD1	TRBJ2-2	TGCGCCAGCAGCCCAGGGACAGGGGGCGAAACCGGGGAGCTGTTTTTT	CASSPGTGGETGELFF
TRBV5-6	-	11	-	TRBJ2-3	TGTGCCAGCAGCCAGGCAGATACGCAGTATTTT	CASSQADTQYF
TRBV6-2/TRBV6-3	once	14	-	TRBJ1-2	TGTGCCAGCAGTTACTCGACCGGGATAGGGGGCTACACCTTC	CASSYSTGIGGYTF
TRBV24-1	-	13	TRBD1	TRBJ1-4	TGTGCCACCAGTCAGGGGGCGAATGAAAAACTGTTTTTT	CATSQGANEKLFF
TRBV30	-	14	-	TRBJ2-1	TGTGCCTGGAGTAATGGGGCTATCGACAATGAGCAGTTCTTC	CAWSNGAIDNEQFF
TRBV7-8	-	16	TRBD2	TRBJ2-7	TGTGCCAGCAGCTTGGGGTTAGCGGGAGGGCCGGGAGAGCAGTACTTC	CASSLGLAGGPGEQYF
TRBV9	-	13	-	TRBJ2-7	TGTGCCAGCAGCGTAGGGTACGAGGGAGAGCAGTACTTC	CASSVGYEGEQYF
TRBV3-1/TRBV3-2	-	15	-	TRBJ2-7	TGTGCCAGCAGCCAACCGGGACAAGGACGCTACGAGCAGTACTTC	CASSQPGQGRYEQYF
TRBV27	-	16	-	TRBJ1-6	TGTGCCAGCAGTAGGGGGGGGGCCCGAGTGGATTCACCCCTCCACTTT	CASSRGGARVDSPLHF
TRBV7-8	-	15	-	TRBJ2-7	TGTGCCAGCAGCTTACTTGACACGAACTCCTACGAGCAGTACTTC	CASSLLDTNSYEQYF
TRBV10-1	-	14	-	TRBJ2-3	TGCGCCAGCAGTCCTCGACACAGCACAGATACGCAGTATTTT	CASSPRHSTDTQYF
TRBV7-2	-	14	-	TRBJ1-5	TGTGCCAGCAGCGCAGAATATAGCAATCAGCCCCAGCATTTT	CASSAEYSNQPQHF
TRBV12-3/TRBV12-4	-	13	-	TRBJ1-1	TGTGCCAGCAGTTTGGGAGTGAACACTGAAGCTTTCTTT	CASSLGVNTEAFF
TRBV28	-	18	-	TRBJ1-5	TGTGCCAGCAGTTTAAGAGCGGCTGCAACTCATAGCAATCAGCCCCAGCATTTT	CASSLRAAATHSNQPQHF
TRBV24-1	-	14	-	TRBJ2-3	TGTGCCACCAGTGATCCCCGACTTCCAGATACGCAGTATTTT	CATSDPRLPDTQYF
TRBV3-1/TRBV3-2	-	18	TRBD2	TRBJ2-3	TGTGCCAGCAGCCAGACTACCGGGACTAGCGGGAGAGGAGATACGCAGTATTTT	CASSQTTGTSGRGDTQYF
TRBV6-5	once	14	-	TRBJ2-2	TGTGCCAGCCTAGCACAGGGGAACACCGGGGAGCTGTTTTTT	CASLAQGNTGELFF
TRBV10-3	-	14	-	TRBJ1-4	TGTGCCACCCAAGAGGGGGGGCTGGAAGAAAAACTGTTTTTT	CATQEGGLEEKLFF
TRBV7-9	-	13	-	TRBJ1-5	TGTGCCAGCAGCTACGTGGAGGAACAGCCCCAGCATTTT	CASSYVEEQPQHF
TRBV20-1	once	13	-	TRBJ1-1	TGCAGTGCTAGTTCCAGGTTCTCCACTGAAGCTTTCTTT	CSASSRFSTEAFF
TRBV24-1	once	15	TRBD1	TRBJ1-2	TGTGCCACCAGTGATCCCGGGACAGGGGGCTATGGCTACACCTTC	CATSDPGTGGYGYTF
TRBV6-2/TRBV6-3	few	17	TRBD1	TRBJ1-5	TGTGCCAGCAGTTACCGACCGGACAGGGGTAACAATCAGCCCCAGCATTTT	CASSYRPDRGNNQPQHF
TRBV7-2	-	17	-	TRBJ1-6	TGTGCCAGCAGCTTAGATGGGGGCAGGTCCTATAATTCACCCCTCCACTTT	CASSLDGGRSYNSPLHF
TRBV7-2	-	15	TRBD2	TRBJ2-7	TGTGCCAGCAGGCGCTTAGCGGGAGGGCAGGGGGAGCAGTACTTC	CASRRLAGGQGEQYF
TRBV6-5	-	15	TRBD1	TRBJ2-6	TGTGCCAGCAGTTACGACAGGGCTGGGGCCAACGTCCTGACTTTC	CASSYDRAGANVLTF
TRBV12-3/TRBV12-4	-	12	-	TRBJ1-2	TGTGCCAGCAGTTTAGGAGCGGGGGGCTACACCTTC	CASSLGAGGYTF
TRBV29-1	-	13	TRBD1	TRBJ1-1	TGCAGCGTGGGGGACAGACAGAACACTGAAGCTTTCTTT	CSVGDRQNTEAFF
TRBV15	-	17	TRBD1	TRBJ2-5	TGTGCCACCAGCAGAGCCTCTACGGACAGGGAAGAAGAGACCCAGTACTTC	CATSRASTDREEETQYF
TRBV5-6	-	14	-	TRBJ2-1	TGTGCCAGCAGCTTGATTGTCTCGAGGAATGAGCAGTTCTTC	CASSLIVSRNEQFF
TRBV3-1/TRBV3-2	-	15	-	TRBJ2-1	TGTGCCAGCAGCCCCCGGGACTCCATTAGGAATGAGCAGTTCTTC	CASSPRDSIRNEQFF
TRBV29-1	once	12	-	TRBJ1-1	TGCAGCGTCTATACAGGAAACACTGAAGCTTTCTTT	CSVYTGNTEAFF
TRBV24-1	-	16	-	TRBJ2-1	TGTGCCACCAGTGACGCCCGTGCGCTTGCTTACAATGAGCAGTTCTTC	CATSDARALAYNEQFF
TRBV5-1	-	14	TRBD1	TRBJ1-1	TGCGCCAGCAGCTTGATCGGACAGGGATCTGAAGCTTTCTTT	CASSLIGQGSEAFF